The clone carrying this T cell receptor beta chain has a handful of counts. Its antigen is undetermined. The V end lost 3 bases, the J end lost 5 bases, and 12 bases lay between the germline ends. From germline, CDR1 is MGHRA and CDR2 YSYEKL. The CDR3 covers 14 residues. TCRdb reprocessed the reads via MiXCR and lists one record per CDR3 protein. Among roughly 720,000 distinct CDR3 sequences listed, about a third were seen once. The sample belongs to a study of T cell repertoires in cytomegalovirus infection. Study summary: In public TCR beta signatures, there were indications of both CMV infection and matching HLA type.

Study-level points and caveats: HLA-C-restricted CMV clonotypes gave the most frequent clonotype in two of eight donors.

The J gene is TRBJ2-3, the V gene TRBV4-1; D is perhaps TRBD2 (7 bases). The sequenced material came from PBMCs. The sequence derives from a human donor in good health (CMV status not recorded). Some clones in this sample may be carry-over from other donors' samples. The CDR3 coding sequence is TGCGCCAGCAGCCACGGGGGGCCTGGAGATACGCAGTATTTT. This translates into CASSHGGPGDTQYF.